Below are 20 T cell receptor beta chains sequenced from a single sample in a study of beta chain features in type 1 diabetes. Reverse transcribing all isolated RNA meant expressed TCRB transcripts were sequenced. This table comes from immunoSEQ multiplex PCR, and its TCRdb copy is limited to in-frame clones, with some not included. The data show nearly 350,000 clones, 6.5% to 10% seen once. What was sequenced was central memory CD4+ T cells from blood. The receptors were sampled from a woman under 30 in good health.

This clone was observed a few times. This chain uses TRBV18 with TRBJ2-1, with D possibly matching TRBD2 (6 bases). The CDR3 consists of 14 residues. Germline loops: CDR1 KGHSH, CDR2 LQKENI. Between the trimmed V and J ends, which lost 5 bases and 4 bases, there was a span of 12 bases. In DNA, the CDR3 is TGTGCCAGCTCAGCCGGGACTGGGTACAATGAGCAGTTCTTC. Amino acids: CASSAGTGYNEQFF.

The rearrangement joins TRBV6-5 to TRBJ1-2, with D possibly being TRBD1 (5 bases). Germline CDR1 reads MNHEY; CDR2 reads SVGAGI. This CDR3 has 15 amino acids. V lost 0 bases and J lost 2, with 10 bases in between. The CDR3 protein is CASSYSVWGNYGYTF. Written as DNA, the CDR3 is TGTGCCAGCAGTTACTCGGTTTGGGGGAACTATGGCTACACCTTC.

This clone was seen many times. The CDR3 here is CASSRDSMNTEAFF. The CDR3 nucleotides are TGTGCCAGCAGTCGTGACAGCATGAACACTGAAGCTTTCTTT. This chain uses TRBV7-9 with TRBJ1-1, with D maybe TRBD1 (5 bases). Germline lookup yields CDR1 SEHNR and CDR2 FQNEAQ (reference sequence). This CDR3 contains 14 residues. The V end was cut by 6 bases, the J end by 0 bases, with 11 bases between.

The chain joins TRBV18 to TRBJ2-3; a weak D match, TRBD1 (6 bases). Trimming left V 1 base short and J 6 bases short, with 17 bases between. This CDR3 comprises 16 residues. Looked up from germline, CDR1 is KGHSH and CDR2 is LQKENI. The CDR3, as DNA: TGTGCCAGCTCACCACAGGGGGTAGCGAAGTCCGATACGCAGTATTTT. Translating it yields CASSPQGVAKSDTQYF.

V and J are TRBV4-2 and TRBJ1-1, with D maybe TRBD1 (6 bases). Germline assignment: CDR1 LGHNA and CDR2 YNFKEQ. This CDR3 contains 15 residues. Trimming removed 5 bases from V and 1 base from J, with 14 bases in between. DNA for the CDR3: TGTGCCAGCAGCTTGTCCAGGGGCAGGAACACTGAAGCTTTCTTT. It encodes CASSLSRGRNTEAFF.

This chain connects TRBV9 to TRBJ2-5; 9 nucleotides align to TRBD1. Germline CDR1 is SGDLS and CDR2 is YYNGEE. The V and J ends lost 0 bases and 5 bases, in that order; junction bases with no gene match: 5. CDR3 length: 15 amino acids. This CDR3 is CASSVVGTGYETQYF. CDR3 bases: TGTGCCAGCAGCGTAGTAGGGACAGGGTACGAGACCCAGTACTTC.

This clone was seen a few times. The gene calls are TRBV2 and TRBJ2-5; TRBD2 matches 11 bases. V was clipped by 6 bases and J by 0 bases; unmatched bases: 0. There are 14 residues in the CDR3. CDR1 is SNHLY, CDR2 FYNNEI, per germline. The CDR3 DNA reads as TGTGCCAGCAGGGGACTAGCGGACCAAGAGACCCAGTACTTC. Its protein product is CASRGLADQETQYF.

A few counts support this clone. The chain recombines TRBV27 with TRBJ1-4, with a tentative D call TRBD1 (5 bases). Between the trimmed V and J ends, which lost 0 bases and 5 bases, there was a span of 13 bases. This CDR3 is built from 16 residues. Per the germline V gene, CDR1 is MNHEY and CDR2 is SMNVEV (reference sequence). CDR3 in amino acids: CASSLSMGDVNEKLFF. The CDR3 DNA is TGTGCCAGCAGTTTATCGATGGGGGACGTAAATGAAAAACTGTTTTTT.

Concerning this clone itself: This sample also contains other DNA sequences that code for the same CDR3. This chain links TRBV5-6 with TRBJ1-1; D remains unclear. Germline CDR1 and CDR2: SGHDT and YYEEEE. The CDR3 is 13 amino acids. Trimming left V 2 bases short and J 0 bases short, with 5 bases between. In nucleotides, the CDR3 is TGTGCCAGCAGCTTACCCATGAACACTGAAGCTTTCTTT. Translating it yields CASSLPMNTEAFF.

The chain carries TRBV18 and TRBJ2-5; D not certain. This CDR3 contains 11 residues. Germline assignment: CDR1 KGHSH and CDR2 LQKENI. V was clipped by 6 bases and J by 8 bases, with 10 bases between them. The CDR3: CASSREFTQYF. CDR3 in DNA: TGTGCCAGCTCGAGAGAGTTTACCCAGTACTTC.

This clone has only a few counts. The V call is TRBV6-5, the J call TRBJ2-1, with a weak D call TRBD1 (6 bases). The CDR3 length is 14 residues. Trimming pared 3 bases from V and 5 bases from J, leaving 11 bases between. Germline-derived CDR1 and CDR2 are MNHEY and SVGAGI. CDR3 bases: TGTGCCAGCAGTTATCAGTACAGGGACAATGAGCAGTTCTTC. This sequence encodes CASSYQYRDNEQFF.

There are a few counts of this clone. The gene calls are TRBV15 and TRBJ2-7; D possibly corresponds to TRBD2 (5 bases). The CDR3 consists of 15 residues. V dropped 0 bases and J dropped 3 bases, with 12 bases sitting between them. Germline CDR1 is LNHNV and CDR2 is YYDKDF (reference sequence). The CDR3 sequence is CATSRDAGRIYEQYF. The CDR3 DNA reads as TGTGCCACCAGCAGAGATGCGGGCAGAATCTACGAGCAGTACTTC.

Only a few counts were recorded for this clone. V gene TRBV29-1 combines with J gene TRBJ2-1; tentative D call: TRBD1 (5 bases). With 7 bases removed from V and 3 bases from J, the gap between germline ends came to 7 bases. Germline CDR1 reads SQVTM; CDR2 reads ANQGSEA. The CDR3 has 11 residues. The DNA for the CDR3 is TGCAGCGCAGGGATCTACAATGAGCAGTTCTTC. It is translated as CSAGIYNEQFF.

This clone was seen ten or more times. This chain connects TRBV2 to TRBJ2-7; D call uncertain. The CDR3 is 11 residues long. Trimming removed 6 bases at V and 2 bases at J, with 5 bases between. Looked up from germline, CDR1 is SNHLY and CDR2 is FYNNEI. DNA for the CDR3: TGTGCCAGCAGCTTCACCTACGAGCAGTACTTC. This sequence encodes CASSFTYEQYF.

J is TRBJ2-7 and V is TRBV28, with 8 nucleotides matching TRBD2. The CDR3 is made up of 16 amino acids. CDR1 MDHEN and CDR2 SYDVKM come from the germline V gene. V trimming: 4 bases; J trimming: 3 bases; junction bases outside the gene matches: 11. The CDR3 protein is CASSSPGGTIHYEQYF. CDR3 bases: TGTGCCAGCAGTTCCCCGGGAGGGACGATTCACTACGAGCAGTACTTC.

This clone was detected only a few times. This chain joins TRBV5-1 and TRBJ2-1; D uncertain. V was shortened by 4 bases and J by 0 bases, with 14 bases between the two germline ends. This CDR3 has 16 residues. CDR1 SGHRS and CDR2 YFSETQ come from the germline V gene. CDR3 protein: CASSTLGGSSYNEQFF. In DNA form, the CDR3 reads TGCGCCAGCAGCACCCTGGGCGGAAGCTCCTACAATGAGCAGTTCTTC. Full variable domain (rest looked up from reference TRBV5-1 and TRBJ2-1): KAGVTQTPRYLIKTRGQQVTLSCSPISGHRSVSWYQQTPGQGLQFLFEYFSETQRNKGNFPGRFSGRQFSNSRSEMNVSTLELGDSALYLCASSTLGGSSYNEQFFGPGTRLTVL.

This clone was seen at least ten times. CDR3 region: CASSQDDSGANVLTF. The CDR3 DNA follows: TGTGCCAGCAGCCAAGACGACTCTGGGGCCAACGTCCTGACTTTC. V usage is TRBV4-2 and J usage is TRBJ2-6; D is unclear. The CDR3 extends over 15 amino acids. Trimming removed 0 bases at V and 0 bases at J, with 3 bases between. CDR1 LGHNA and CDR2 YNFKEQ come from the germline V gene.

This clone was seen only once. The chain couples TRBV9 to TRBJ2-1; the D gene is possibly TRBD1 (5 bases). Germline V gene lookup returns CDR1 SGDLS and CDR2 YYNGEE. The CDR3 is 17 residues long. Trimming pared 3 bases from V and 1 base from J, leaving 17 bases between. The CDR3 loop reads CASSARASGQSYNEQFF. CDR3 in DNA: TGTGCCAGCAGCGCACGCGCTTCAGGACAATCCTACAATGAGCAGTTCTTC. Based on the CDR3 plus reference TRBV9 and TRBJ2-1, the full variable domain is DSGVTQTPKHLITATGQRVTLRCSPRSGDLSVYWYQQSLDQGLQFLIQYYNGEERAKGNILERFSAQQFPDLHSELNLSSLELGDSALYFCASSARASGQSYNEQFFGPGTRLTVL.

This clone was detected only a few times. V and J are TRBV9 and TRBJ2-2; D is unresolved. Germline assignment: CDR1 SGDLS and CDR2 YYNGEE. Trimming removed 1 base at V and 3 bases at J, with 4 bases between. The CDR3 length is 13 residues. The CDR3 is CASSVRDTGELFF. In DNA, the CDR3 is TGTGCCAGCAGCGTAAGAGACACCGGGGAGCTGTTTTTT. Using reference TRBV9 and TRBJ2-2 for the parts outside the CDR3, the full variable domain is DSGVTQTPKHLITATGQRVTLRCSPRSGDLSVYWYQQSLDQGLQFLIQYYNGEERAKGNILERFSAQQFPDLHSELNLSSLELGDSALYFCASSVRDTGELFFGEGSRLTVL.

The V call is TRBV28, the J call TRBJ2-7; D may correspond to TRBD1 or TRBD2 (5 bases each). Germline CDR1 reads MDHEN; CDR2 reads SYDVKM. The CDR3 loop spans 16 amino acids. The V end was cut by 6 bases, the J end by 4 bases, with 22 bases between. The CDR3 region is CASSPGSAGMGYEQYF. CDR3 DNA: TGTGCCAGCAGCCCGGGGTCCGCAGGGATGGGTTACGAGCAGTACTTC. The variable domain in full, with the rest retrieved from reference TRBV28 and TRBJ2-7, is DVKVTQSSRYLVKRTGEKVFLECVQDMDHENMFWYRQDPGLGLRLIYFSYDVKMKEKGDIPEGYSVSREKKERFSLILESASTNQTSMYLCASSPGSAGMGYEQYFGPGTRLTVT.